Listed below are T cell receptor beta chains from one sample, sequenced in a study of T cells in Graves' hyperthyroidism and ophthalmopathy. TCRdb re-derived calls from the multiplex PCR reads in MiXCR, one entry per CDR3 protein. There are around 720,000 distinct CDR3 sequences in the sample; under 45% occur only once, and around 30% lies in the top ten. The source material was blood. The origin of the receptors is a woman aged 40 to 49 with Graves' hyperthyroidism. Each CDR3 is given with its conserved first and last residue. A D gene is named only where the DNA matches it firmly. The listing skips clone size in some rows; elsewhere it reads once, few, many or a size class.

DNA: TGTGCCAGTAGTCCCTCGACAGGGAGGAATGGCTACACCTTC
CDR3: CASSPSTGRNGYTF
V: TRBV19
J: TRBJ1-2
D: TRBD1
size: many

DNA: TGCGCCAGCAGCTTGGCTAGCGGGAGTCTTGAGACCCAGTACTTC
CDR3: CASSLASGSLETQYF
V: TRBV5-1
J: TRBJ2-5
D: TRBD2
size: .

DNA: TGTGCCAGCAACTCTGAACAGGGAGGAAATCAGCCCCAGCATTTT
CDR3: CASNSEQGGNQPQHF
V: TRBV6-2/TRBV6-3
J: TRBJ1-5
D: .
size: few

DNA: TGTGCCACCTCATCGAACACTGAAGCTTTCTTT
CDR3: CATSSNTEAFF
V: TRBV10-3
J: TRBJ1-1
D: .
size: many

DNA: TGTGCCAGCAGCGTTTTGGCTAATAGGGAATATGAGCAGTTCTTC
CDR3: CASSVLANREYEQFF
V: TRBV9
J: TRBJ2-1
D: .
size: .

DNA: TGTGCCAGCAAGGAGCAGGGGGTTGTGAAGCAGTACTTC
CDR3: CASKEQGVVKQYF
V: TRBV2
J: TRBJ2-7
D: TRBD1
size: .

DNA: TGCGCCAGCAGCTTGGCAGGGAACACTGAAGCTTCCTTT
CDR3: CASSLAGNTEASF
V: TRBV5-1
J: TRBJ1-1
D: .
size: .

DNA: TGTGCCAGCAGTTCGGCGAACACTGAAGCTTCCTTT
CDR3: CASSSANTEASF
V: TRBV6-5
J: TRBJ1-1
D: .
size: .

DNA: TGTGCCAGCAGTAACCCCCCAGGGGGGGACACTGAAGCTTTCTTT
CDR3: CASSNPPGGDTEAFF
V: TRBV6-6
J: TRBJ1-1
D: TRBD1
size: .

DNA: TGTGCCAGCAGTGAACCTAAACGACTAGGAAGAGTCTCTGGGGCCAACGTCCTGACTTTC
CDR3: CASSEPKRLGRVSGANVLTF
V: TRBV6-1
J: TRBJ2-6
D: .
size: once

DNA: TGTGCCACCAGCAGAGATCTGGGTGGCTTCTCGGATTCACCCCTCCACTTT
CDR3: CATSRDLGGFSDSPLHF
V: TRBV15
J: TRBJ1-6
D: .
size: .

DNA: TGTGCCGGCAGTTTACACAGGGGGCGATGGGCTGAAGCTTTCTTT
CDR3: CAGSLHRGRWAEAFF
V: TRBV28
J: TRBJ1-1
D: TRBD1
size: .

DNA: TGTGCCAGCAGCTTAATATCCTCAGGGATCTACGAGCAGTACTTC
CDR3: CASSLISSGIYEQYF
V: TRBV7-9
J: TRBJ2-7
D: .
size: .

DNA: TGTGCCAGCAGTGAGCGACAGGGCTCCTACGAGCAGTACTTC
CDR3: CASSERQGSYEQYF
V: TRBV28
J: TRBJ2-7
D: TRBD1
size: few

DNA: TGTGCCAGCAGCTTGAGAGTAAACTATGGCTACACCTTC
CDR3: CASSLRVNYGYTF
V: TRBV7-2
J: TRBJ1-2
D: .
size: many

DNA: TGTGCCAGCAGCACTGAAGGGACCCAGTACTTC
CDR3: CASSTEGTQYF
V: TRBV7-9
J: TRBJ2-5
D: .
size: .

DNA: TGCAGTGCTAGGACAGGGTTGAACACTGAAGCTTTCTTT
CDR3: CSARTGLNTEAFF
V: TRBV20-1
J: TRBJ1-1
D: TRBD1
size: many

DNA: TGTGCCAGCAGTTACTCTGGGGACAGGGGGCGAGAGACCCAGTACTTC
CDR3: CASSYSGDRGRETQYF
V: TRBV6-5
J: TRBJ2-5
D: TRBD1
size: many

DNA: TGTGCCAGCGGAGAAGGGTGGAGCACAGATACGCAGTATTTT
CDR3: CASGEGWSTDTQYF
V: TRBV2
J: TRBJ2-3
D: .
size: .

DNA: TGTGCCAGCAGCTTATACTGGGCGGATGAAAAACTGTTTTTT
CDR3: CASSLYWADEKLFF
V: TRBV7-2
J: TRBJ1-4
D: .
size: few

DNA: TGCGCCAGCAGCCAAGATCCCCAGGGAGGTGGCTGTGGCTACACCTTC
CDR3: CASSQDPQGGGCGYTF
V: TRBV4-3
J: TRBJ1-2
D: .
size: .

DNA: TGTGCCAGCAAAGGAGCGGACAGGAATGCAGCTTTCTTT
CDR3: CASKGADRNAAFF
V: TRBV10-2
J: TRBJ1-1
D: TRBD1
size: .

DNA: TGTGCCAGCCGGGAGAGGGAGGGCACCGGGGAGCTGTTTTTT
CDR3: CASREREGTGELFF
V: TRBV7-8
J: TRBJ2-2
D: TRBD2
size: .

DNA: TGTGCCTGGAGTACGGGACGGACGAACACTGAAGCTTTCTTT
CDR3: CAWSTGRTNTEAFF
V: TRBV30
J: TRBJ1-1
D: .
size: .

DNA: TGTGCCAGCAGCACGGACACCGCCTCCTCACCCCTCCACTTT
CDR3: CASSTDTASSPLHF
V: TRBV7-2
J: TRBJ1-6
D: .
size: .

DNA: TGTGCCAGCAGTGAAACTTCGCAGGGGGAGGATTCCGACCTGCAAGAGACCCAGTACTTC
CDR3: CASSETSQGEDSDLQETQYF
V: TRBV25-1
J: TRBJ2-5
D: .
size: many

DNA: TGTGCCAGCAGCTTAGCATCCCGCAGGGCCCCTATACAAGAGACCCAGTACTTC
CDR3: CASSLASRRAPIQETQYF
V: TRBV7-8
J: TRBJ2-5
D: .
size: .

DNA: TGTGCCGGTGTCAGGGGCATGAACACTGAAGCTTTCTTT
CDR3: CAGVRGMNTEAFF
V: TRBV7-2
J: TRBJ1-1
D: .
size: many

DNA: TGTGCCAGCAGTTTACTCCCCCCTCAGGCAGGAAGTACCGGGGAGCTGTTTTTT
CDR3: CASSLLPPQAGSTGELFF
V: TRBV7-2
J: TRBJ2-2
D: .
size: few

DNA: TGTGCCACCAGTGATTCCGACAGGGGGCTTCAAGAGACCCAGTACTTC
CDR3: CATSDSDRGLQETQYF
V: TRBV24-1
J: TRBJ2-5
D: TRBD1
size: few

DNA: TGCAGCGTTGCAGCCGGGACAGGGACCCAGTACTTC
CDR3: CSVAAGTGTQYF
V: TRBV29-1
J: TRBJ2-5
D: TRBD1
size: .

DNA: TGTGCCAGCAGTTTCTCGGGGGCCGACGCAACTAATGAAAAACTGTTTTTT
CDR3: CASSFSGADATNEKLFF
V: TRBV6-6
J: TRBJ1-4
D: .
size: .

DNA: TGTGCCAGCAGCTTAGTTGGGGGCCGAATTGGAAACACCATATATTTT
CDR3: CASSLVGGRIGNTIYF
V: TRBV7-9
J: TRBJ1-3
D: .
size: .

DNA: TGCGCCAGCAGCCAAGAGAAGGCGGACGCTCCCTACGAGCAGAACTTC
CDR3: CASSQEKADAPYEQNF
V: TRBV4-3
J: TRBJ2-7
D: .
size: .

DNA: TGTGCCAGCAGTCTCGGACGGGATGGCAACACCATATATTTT
CDR3: CASSLGRDGNTIYF
V: TRBV6-6
J: TRBJ1-3
D: .
size: few

DNA: TGCGCCAGCAGCCAAGTCGGGACAACCTACGAGCAGTACTTC
CDR3: CASSQVGTTYEQYF
V: TRBV4-3
J: TRBJ2-7
D: .
size: .

DNA: TGTGCCATTGGACAGGCGACTGGAAACACCATATATTTT
CDR3: CAIGQATGNTIYF
V: TRBV10-3
J: TRBJ1-3
D: TRBD1
size: many

DNA: TGCAGTGCTGGAAGGGGGCCTAACTATGGCTACACCTTC
CDR3: CSAGRGPNYGYTF
V: TRBV20-1
J: TRBJ1-2
D: TRBD1
size: many

DNA: TGTGCCAGCAGCCTGACCGGGGGCAACGGGGAGACCCAGTACTTC
CDR3: CASSLTGGNGETQYF
V: TRBV7-9
J: TRBJ2-5
D: .
size: many

DNA: TGTGCCAGCAGCTGGGGACAGCCTCTTAACTATGGCTACACCTTC
CDR3: CASSWGQPLNYGYTF
V: TRBV11-3
J: TRBJ1-2
D: TRBD1
size: .

DNA: TGTGCCAGCAGTTATGGGACAGGAGGATCGGATGGCTACACCTTC
CDR3: CASSYGTGGSDGYTF
V: TRBV2
J: TRBJ1-2
D: TRBD1
size: many

DNA: TGTGCCAGCAGTCCTTGGGGTAGCAATCAGCCCCAGCATTTT
CDR3: CASSPWGSNQPQHF
V: TRBV25-1
J: TRBJ1-5
D: .
size: many

DNA: TGTGCCAGCAGCTTAGCCACTAGCGGGAGGACACTTAGCTCCTACGAGCAGTACTTC
CDR3: CASSLATSGRTLSSYEQYF
V: TRBV11-2
J: TRBJ2-7
D: TRBD2
size: .

DNA: TGTGCCAGCAGCCGGAGGACAGGTAGCGAAAAACTGTTTTTT
CDR3: CASSRRTGSEKLFF
V: TRBV11-2
J: TRBJ1-4
D: TRBD1
size: .

DNA: TGCAGCGTTTTCCCGAGTGGAGGCTACACCTTC
CDR3: CSVFPSGGYTF
V: TRBV29-1
J: TRBJ1-2
D: .
size: .

DNA: TGTGCCAGCAGTGAATTTGACACTGAAGCTTTCTTT
CDR3: CASSEFDTEAFF
V: TRBV25-1
J: TRBJ1-1
D: .
size: many

DNA: TGTGCCAGTAGCCCAAGTGTAGCCGGCAATCAGCCCCAGCATTTT
CDR3: CASSPSVAGNQPQHF
V: TRBV19
J: TRBJ1-5
D: .
size: many

DNA: TGTGCCAGCAGCCACCGGGGGATTGGAGAGACCCAGTACTTC
CDR3: CASSHRGIGETQYF
V: TRBV7-9
J: TRBJ2-5
D: .
size: .

DNA: TGTGCCAGCAGCTCCCCTGGGAACATCTATGGCTACACCTTC
CDR3: CASSSPGNIYGYTF
V: TRBV7-2
J: TRBJ1-2
D: .
size: many

DNA: TGTGCCAGTAATTTCGGGGTTCGGAACACTGAAGCTTTCTTT
CDR3: CASNFGVRNTEAFF
V: TRBV19
J: TRBJ1-1
D: .
size: .

DNA: TGTGCCAGCAGCTCAGGTGACAAAGCTTCCTACGAGCAGTACTTC
CDR3: CASSSGDKASYEQYF
V: TRBV7-9
J: TRBJ2-7
D: .
size: many

DNA: TGCGCCAGCAGCCGTGGACAGGCCAGCTCCTACGAGCAGTACTTC
CDR3: CASSRGQASSYEQYF
V: TRBV7-2
J: TRBJ2-7
D: TRBD1
size: many

DNA: TGTGCCAGCAGTTATTGGGATTTTAGGGGAGTCTACGAGCAGTACTTC
CDR3: CASSYWDFRGVYEQYF
V: TRBV10-3
J: TRBJ2-7
D: .
size: few